The clone carrying this TCR beta chain has a handful of counts. The data are from a study of patients and donors after allogeneic stem cell transplantation. The V gene's germline CDR1 is LNHDA and CDR2 SQIVND (reference sequence). The V gene end was trimmed by 7 bases and the J gene end by 7 bases; junction bases not matched to a gene: 15. The CDR3 sequence is 16 residues long. TCRdb independently ran MiXCR on the RT-PCR reads; one entry per CDR3 protein. The sample records about 11,000 distinct CDR3 sequences, under 25% being singletons. This clonotype was obtained from a human donor who was either an allogeneic HSCT recipient or a stem cell or donor lymphocyte infusion donor (not recorded which). It is not recorded whose cells these are; they may come from a transplant donor. Sequenced material: blood, either unsorted or a sorted T cell fraction (not recorded which). The chain couples TRBV19 to TRBJ1-4, with 7 bases matching TRBD1. CDR3 amino acids: CASNPGPGRGREKLFF. The DNA of the CDR3 is TGTGCCAGTAACCCCGGCCCGGGAAGGGGGCGTGAAAAACTGTTTTTT.